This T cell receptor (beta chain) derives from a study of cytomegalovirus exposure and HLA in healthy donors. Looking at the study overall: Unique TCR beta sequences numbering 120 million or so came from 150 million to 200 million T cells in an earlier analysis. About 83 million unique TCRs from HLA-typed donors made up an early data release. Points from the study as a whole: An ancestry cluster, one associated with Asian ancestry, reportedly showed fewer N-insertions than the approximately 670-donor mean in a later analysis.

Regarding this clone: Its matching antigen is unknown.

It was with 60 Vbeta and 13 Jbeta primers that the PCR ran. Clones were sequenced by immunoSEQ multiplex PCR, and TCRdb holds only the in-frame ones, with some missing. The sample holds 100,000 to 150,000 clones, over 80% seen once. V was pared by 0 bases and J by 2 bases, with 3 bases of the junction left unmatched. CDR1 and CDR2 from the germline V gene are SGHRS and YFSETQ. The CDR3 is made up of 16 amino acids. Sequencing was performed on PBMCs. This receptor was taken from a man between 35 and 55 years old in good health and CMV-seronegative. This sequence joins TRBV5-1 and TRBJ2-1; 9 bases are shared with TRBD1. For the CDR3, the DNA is TGCGCCAGCAGCTTGGATCGGGACAGGGCCTACAATGAGCAGTTCTTC. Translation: CASSLDRDRAYNEQFF.